The subject of this entry is one TCR beta chain. Its antigen is not yet known. Per-nucleotide qualities are absent, and no much larger clonotype sits a single base away. This specimen belongs to a study of CD8 T cells in Susac syndrome (dated by TCRdb to the late 2010s). For context, the study as a whole: Whether CD8+ T cell activation and differentiation in Susac syndrome was antigen driven was tested using repertoire sequencing. The study compared CD8+ T cell repertoire clonality among roughly eleven healthy donors, around 14 Susac syndrome patients and roughly 16 multiple sclerosis patients. Beyond this particular receptor, the publication reports: The number of individuals in the TCR sequencing and HLA analysis was acknowledged as relatively small.

Peripheral blood CD8+ and CD4+ T cells from healthy donors, Susac syndrome patients and multiple sclerosis patients were profiled by high-throughput TCR beta sequencing. The multiple sclerosis controls were treatment-naive patients who had stable or active relapsing-remitting disease and met the revised McDonald criteria. Bulk CD8+ and CD4+ T cells were purified by magnetic negative isolation, while CD8+ TEMRA cells were enriched using FACS. Blood was drawn into EDTA tubes, processed within 24 hours, and PBMCs were isolated by density gradient centrifugation. PBMCs intended for TCR sequencing were cryopreserved in liquid nitrogen and were subsequently thawed in a 37 degrees C water bath. A purity of at least 90% was achieved for sorted or isolated CD4+, CD8+ and CD8+ TEMRA cells. The junction shows trimming of 0 bases on V and 8 bases on J, plus 5 bases between the germline ends. CDR1 LGHDT and CDR2 YNNKEL are derived from the germline V gene (reference sequence). The CDR3, from cysteine to phenylalanine, totals 12 residues. The DNA shown is the 36-base CDR3, in frame from base 1.

RNA was extracted using the RNeasy kit, and roughly 0.5 to 1 ug of the RNA was reverse transcribed with random hexamers. The immunoSEQ multiplex PCR assay, covering 54 Vbeta and 13 Jbeta segments, was used to amplify TCR beta CDR3 regions. To correct PCR amplification bias, a synthetic template baseline was used for both primer optimization and computational correction. In the authors' own workflow: Reads were annotated to V, D and J genes per IMGT and analyzed with immunoSEQ Analyzer, keeping only productive sequences. Clonality was calculated as one minus the Shannon entropy normalized by log2 of the number of productive unique sequences. Public and private clones were assessed among the 100 most prevalent clones of each patient and control. Clones were defined as Susac-specific when absent from the healthy and MS cohorts, from 1052 published viral clones and from other ImmuneACCESS disease sequences. The raw public reads went through TCRdb reprocessing: fastp at Q25, MiXCR clone calling, in-frame beta chains kept. Each CDR3 protein appears once, grouped with its most common genes and DNA. The V and J calls were determined by TCRdb, not by the authors. The sample table contains approximately 120,000 distinct CDR3 sequences; only one count was recorded for around 90% of them. The ten biggest clones cover around 0.24% of the sample.

The sequence links TRBV3-1 to TRBJ2-1, with the D segment identity uncertain. The receptor's source is a human donor with multiple sclerosis. The sequencing input was CD8+ T cells from PBMCs. The DNA reads TGTGCCAGCAGCCAAGACTGGGATGAGCAGTTCTTC. Its coded protein is CASSQDWDEQFF.